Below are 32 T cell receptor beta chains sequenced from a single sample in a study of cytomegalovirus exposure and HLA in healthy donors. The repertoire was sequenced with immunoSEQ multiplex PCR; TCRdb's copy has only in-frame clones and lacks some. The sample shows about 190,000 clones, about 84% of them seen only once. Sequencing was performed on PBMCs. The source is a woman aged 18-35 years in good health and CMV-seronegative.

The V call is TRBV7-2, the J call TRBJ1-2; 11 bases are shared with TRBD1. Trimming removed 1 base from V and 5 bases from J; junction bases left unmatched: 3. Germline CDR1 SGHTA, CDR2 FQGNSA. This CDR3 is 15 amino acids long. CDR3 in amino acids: CASSLGGQGVYGYTF. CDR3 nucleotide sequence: TGTGCCAGCAGCTTAGGGGGACAGGGGGTTTATGGCTACACCTTC.

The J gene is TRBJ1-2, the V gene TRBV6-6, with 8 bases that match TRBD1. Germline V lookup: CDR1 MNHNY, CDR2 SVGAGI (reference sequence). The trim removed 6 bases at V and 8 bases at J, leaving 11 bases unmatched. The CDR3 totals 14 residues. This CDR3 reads CASSPGGRAEGYTF. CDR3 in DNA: TGTGCCAGCAGCCCAGGGGGCAGGGCGGAAGGCTACACCTTC.

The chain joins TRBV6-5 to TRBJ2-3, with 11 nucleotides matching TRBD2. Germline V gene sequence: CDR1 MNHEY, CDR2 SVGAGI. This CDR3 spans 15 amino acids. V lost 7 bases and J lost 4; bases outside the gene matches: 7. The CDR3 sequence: CASTSGGTVADTQYF. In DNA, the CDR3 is TGTGCCAGCACTAGCGGGGGGACAGTCGCAGATACGCAGTATTTT.

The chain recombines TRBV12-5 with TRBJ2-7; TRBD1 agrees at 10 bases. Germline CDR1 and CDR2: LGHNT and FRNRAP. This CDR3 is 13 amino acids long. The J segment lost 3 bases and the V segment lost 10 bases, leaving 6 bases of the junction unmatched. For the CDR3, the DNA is TGTGCTACCGGGGGGGACAGGGGCTACGAGCAGTACTTC. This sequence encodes CATGGDRGYEQYF. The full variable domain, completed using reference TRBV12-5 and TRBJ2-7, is DARVTQTPRHKVTEMGQEVTMRCQPILGHNTVFWYRQTMMQGLELLAYFRNRAPLDDSGMPKDRFSAEMPDATLATLKIQPSEPRDSAVYFCATGGDRGYEQYFGPGTRLTVT.

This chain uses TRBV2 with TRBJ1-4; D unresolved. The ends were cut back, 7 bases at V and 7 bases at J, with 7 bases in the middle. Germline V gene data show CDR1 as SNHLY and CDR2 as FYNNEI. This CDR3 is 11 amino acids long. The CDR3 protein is CASNSGEKLFF. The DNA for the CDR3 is TGTGCCAGCAATAGCGGTGAAAAACTGTTTTTT.

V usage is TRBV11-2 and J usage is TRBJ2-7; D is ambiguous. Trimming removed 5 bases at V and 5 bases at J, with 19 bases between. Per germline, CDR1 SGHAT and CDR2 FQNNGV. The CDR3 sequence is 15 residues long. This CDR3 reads CASSRIRSRENEQYF. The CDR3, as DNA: TGTGCCAGCAGCCGTATTCGTTCGCGAGAAAACGAGCAGTACTTC.

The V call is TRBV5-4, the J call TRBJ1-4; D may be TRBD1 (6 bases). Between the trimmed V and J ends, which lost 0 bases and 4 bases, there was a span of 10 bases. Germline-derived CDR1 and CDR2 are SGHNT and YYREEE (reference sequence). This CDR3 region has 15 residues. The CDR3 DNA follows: TGTGCCAGCAGCTTGGGTGGGGGCTTTAATGAAAAACTGTTTTTT. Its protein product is CASSLGGGFNEKLFF.

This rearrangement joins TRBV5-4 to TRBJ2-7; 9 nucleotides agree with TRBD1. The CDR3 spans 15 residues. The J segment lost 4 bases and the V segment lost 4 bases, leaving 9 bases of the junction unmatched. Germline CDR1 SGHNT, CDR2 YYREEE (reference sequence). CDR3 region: CASSAKLGTGYEQYF. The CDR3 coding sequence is TGTGCCAGCAGCGCAAAATTGGGGACAGGGTACGAGCAGTACTTC.

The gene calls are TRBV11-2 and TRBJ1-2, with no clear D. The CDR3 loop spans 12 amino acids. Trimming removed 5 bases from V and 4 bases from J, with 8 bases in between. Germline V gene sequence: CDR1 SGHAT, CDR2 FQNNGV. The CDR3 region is CASSQKSYGYTF. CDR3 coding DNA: TGTGCCAGCAGCCAAAAATCCTATGGCTACACCTTC.

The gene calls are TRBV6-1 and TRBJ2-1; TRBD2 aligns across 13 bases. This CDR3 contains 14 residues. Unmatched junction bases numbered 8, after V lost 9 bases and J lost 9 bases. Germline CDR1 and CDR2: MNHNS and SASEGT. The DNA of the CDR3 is TGTGCCAGTTTTACTAGCGGGGGGGCCACTGAGCAGTTCTTC. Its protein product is CASFTSGGATEQFF.

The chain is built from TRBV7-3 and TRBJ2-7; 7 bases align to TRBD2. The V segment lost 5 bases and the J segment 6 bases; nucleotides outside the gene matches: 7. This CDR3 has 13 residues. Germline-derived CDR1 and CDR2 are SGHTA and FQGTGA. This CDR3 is CASSPGGPSEQYF. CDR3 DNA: TGTGCCAGCAGCCCGGGGGGACCATCCGAGCAGTACTTC.

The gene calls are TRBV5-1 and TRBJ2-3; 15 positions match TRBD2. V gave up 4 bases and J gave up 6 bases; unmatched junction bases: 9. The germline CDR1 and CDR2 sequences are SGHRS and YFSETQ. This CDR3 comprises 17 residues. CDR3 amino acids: CASSLWTSGRVSDTQYF. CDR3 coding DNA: TGCGCCAGCAGCCTGTGGACTAGCGGGAGGGTCAGCGATACGCAGTATTTT.

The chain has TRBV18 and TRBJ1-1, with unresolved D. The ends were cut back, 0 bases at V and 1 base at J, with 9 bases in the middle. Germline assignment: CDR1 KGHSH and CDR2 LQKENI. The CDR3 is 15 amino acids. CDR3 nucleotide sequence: TGTGCCAGCTCACCACCGGCAGGTTCGAACACTGAAGCTTTCTTT. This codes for CASSPPAGSNTEAFF. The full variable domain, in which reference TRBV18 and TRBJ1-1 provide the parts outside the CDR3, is NAGVMQNPRHLVRRRGQEARLRCSPMKGHSHVYWYRQLPEEGLKFMVYLQKENIIDESGMPKERFSAEFPKEGPSILRIQQVVRGDSAAYFCASSPPAGSNTEAFFGQGTRLTVV.

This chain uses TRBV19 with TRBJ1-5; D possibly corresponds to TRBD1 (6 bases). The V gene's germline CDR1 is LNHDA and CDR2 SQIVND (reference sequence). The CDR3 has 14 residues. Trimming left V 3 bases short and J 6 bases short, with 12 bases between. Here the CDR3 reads CASSIPGGGQPQHF. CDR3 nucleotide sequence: TGTGCCAGTAGTATCCCTGGGGGCGGTCAGCCCCAGCATTTT.

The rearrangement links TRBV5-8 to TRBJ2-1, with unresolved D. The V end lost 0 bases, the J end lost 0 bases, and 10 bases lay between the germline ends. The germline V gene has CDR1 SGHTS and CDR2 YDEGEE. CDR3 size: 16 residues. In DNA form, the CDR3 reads TGTGCCAGCAGCTTGGCTACTTTAAGCTCCTACAATGAGCAGTTCTTC. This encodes CASSLATLSSYNEQFF.

CDR3 DNA: TGCGCCAGCAGTGAGCAACGGGGGGGGGAGCAGTACTTC. It codes for CASSEQRGGEQYF. V gene TRBV10-2 combines with J gene TRBJ2-7; 8 bases map to TRBD2. The CDR3 runs 13 residues. From germline, CDR1 is WSHSY and CDR2 SAAADI. J gave up 7 bases and V 2 bases, and 4 bases lay outside the gene matches.

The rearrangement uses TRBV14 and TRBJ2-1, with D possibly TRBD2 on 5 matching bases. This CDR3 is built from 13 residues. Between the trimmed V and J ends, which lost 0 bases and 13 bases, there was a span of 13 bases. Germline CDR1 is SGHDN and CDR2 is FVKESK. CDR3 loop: CASSQDRAGFQFF. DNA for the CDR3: TGTGCCAGCAGCCAAGATCGGGCGGGCTTCCAGTTCTTC. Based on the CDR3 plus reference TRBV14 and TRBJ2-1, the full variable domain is EAGVTQFPSHSVIEKGQTVTLRCDPISGHDNLYWYRRVMGKEIKFLLHFVKESKQDESGMPNNRFLAERTGGTYSTLKVQPAELEDSGVYFCASSQDRAGFQFFGPGTRLTVL.

The CDR3 DNA follows: TGTGCCAGCAGCGTAGTATCTAGCGGGGGGACCTACAATGAGCAGTTCTTC. It translates to CASSVVSSGGTYNEQFF. The genes are TRBV9 and TRBJ2-1, with 11 bases that match TRBD2. The CDR3 totals 17 residues. V lost 0 bases to trimming and J lost 2 bases; unmatched junction nucleotides: 4. The germline V gene has CDR1 SGDLS and CDR2 YYNGEE.

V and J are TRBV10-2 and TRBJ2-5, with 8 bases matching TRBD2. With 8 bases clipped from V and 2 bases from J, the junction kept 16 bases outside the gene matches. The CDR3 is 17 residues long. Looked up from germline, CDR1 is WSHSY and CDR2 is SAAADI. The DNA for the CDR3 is TGCGCCAGCGCCCGCTCTACCCTAGCGGGCGGTCAAGAGACCCAGTACTTC. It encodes CASARSTLAGGQETQYF.

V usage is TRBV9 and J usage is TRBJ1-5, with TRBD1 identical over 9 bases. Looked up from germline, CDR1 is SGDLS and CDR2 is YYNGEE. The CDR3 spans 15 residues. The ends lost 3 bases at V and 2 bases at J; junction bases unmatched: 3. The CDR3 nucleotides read TGTGCCAGCAGCGCGGACAGGGGTGGCAATCAGCCCCAGCATTTT. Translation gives CASSADRGGNQPQHF.

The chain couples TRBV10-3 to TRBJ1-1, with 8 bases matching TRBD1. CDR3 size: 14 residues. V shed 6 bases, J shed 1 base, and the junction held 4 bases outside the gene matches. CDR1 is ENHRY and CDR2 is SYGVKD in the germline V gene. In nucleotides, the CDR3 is TGTGCCATCAGGAGGGGACAGGCGAACACTGAAGCTTTCTTT. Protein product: CAIRRGQANTEAFF.

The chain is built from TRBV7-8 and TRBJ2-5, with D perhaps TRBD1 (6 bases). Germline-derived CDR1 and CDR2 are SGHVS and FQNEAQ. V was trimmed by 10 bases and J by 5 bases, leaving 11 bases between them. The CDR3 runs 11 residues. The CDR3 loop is CATLRGETQYF. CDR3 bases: TGTGCCACCCTCAGGGGTGAGACCCAGTACTTC. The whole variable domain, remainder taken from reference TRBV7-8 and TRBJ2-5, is GAGVSQSPRYKVAKRGQDVALRCDPISGHVSLFWYQQALGQGPEFLTYFQNEAQLDKSGLPSDRFFAERPEGSVSTLKIQRTQQEDSAVYLCATLRGETQYFGPGTRLLVL.

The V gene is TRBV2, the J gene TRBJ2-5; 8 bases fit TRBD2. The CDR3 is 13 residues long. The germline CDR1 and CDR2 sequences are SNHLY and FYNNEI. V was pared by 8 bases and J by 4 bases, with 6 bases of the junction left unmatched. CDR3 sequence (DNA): TGTGCCAGCCACAGCGGGAGAAGAGAGACCCAGTACTTC. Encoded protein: CASHSGRRETQYF.

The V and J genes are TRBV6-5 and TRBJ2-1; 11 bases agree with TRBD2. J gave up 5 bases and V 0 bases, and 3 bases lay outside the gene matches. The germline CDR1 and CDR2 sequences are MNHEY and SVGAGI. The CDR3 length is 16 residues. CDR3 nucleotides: TGTGCCAGCAGTTACTCGACTAGCGGGGTTAACAATGAGCAGTTCTTC. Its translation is CASSYSTSGVNNEQFF.

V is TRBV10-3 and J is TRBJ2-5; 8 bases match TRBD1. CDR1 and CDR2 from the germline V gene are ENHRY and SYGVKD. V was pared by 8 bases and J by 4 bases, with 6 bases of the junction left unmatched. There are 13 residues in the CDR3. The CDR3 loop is CAIRGQAGETQYF. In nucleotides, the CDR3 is TGTGCCATCCGGGGACAGGCGGGAGAGACCCAGTACTTC.

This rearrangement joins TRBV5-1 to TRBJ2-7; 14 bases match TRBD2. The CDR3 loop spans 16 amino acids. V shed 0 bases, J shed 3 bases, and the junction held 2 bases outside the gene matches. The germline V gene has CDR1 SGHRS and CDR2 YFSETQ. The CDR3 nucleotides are TGCGCCAGCAGCTTGGGGACTAGCGGGAGGTACTACGAGCAGTACTTC. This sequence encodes CASSLGTSGRYYEQYF.

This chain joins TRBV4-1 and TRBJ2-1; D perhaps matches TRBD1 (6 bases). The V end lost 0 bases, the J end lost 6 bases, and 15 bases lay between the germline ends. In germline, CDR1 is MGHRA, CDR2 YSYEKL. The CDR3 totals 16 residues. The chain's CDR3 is CASSQDPGTRGNEQFF. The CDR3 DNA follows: TGCGCCAGCAGCCAAGATCCCGGGACAAGGGGCAATGAGCAGTTCTTC.

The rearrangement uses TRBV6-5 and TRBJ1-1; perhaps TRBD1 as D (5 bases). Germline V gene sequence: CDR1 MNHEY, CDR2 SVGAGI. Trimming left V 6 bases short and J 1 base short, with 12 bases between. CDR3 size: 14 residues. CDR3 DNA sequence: TGTGCCAGCAGCCGCCGGACACCGAACACTGAAGCTTTCTTT. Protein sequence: CASSRRTPNTEAFF.

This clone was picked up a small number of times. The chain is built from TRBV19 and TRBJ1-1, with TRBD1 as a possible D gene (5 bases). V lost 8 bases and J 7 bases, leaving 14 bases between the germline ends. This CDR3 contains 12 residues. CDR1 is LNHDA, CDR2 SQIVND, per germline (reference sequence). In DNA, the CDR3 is TGTGCCAGTGTCAGGGTGGACCGTGAAGCTTTCTTT. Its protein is CASVRVDREAFF.

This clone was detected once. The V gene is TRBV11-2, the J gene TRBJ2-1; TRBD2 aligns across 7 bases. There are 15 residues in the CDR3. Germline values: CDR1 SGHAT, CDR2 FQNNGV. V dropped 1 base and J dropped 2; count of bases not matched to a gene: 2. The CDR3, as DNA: TGTGCCAGCAGCTTAGGACGGGGGGCCTACAATGAGCAGTTCTTC. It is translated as CASSLGRGAYNEQFF.

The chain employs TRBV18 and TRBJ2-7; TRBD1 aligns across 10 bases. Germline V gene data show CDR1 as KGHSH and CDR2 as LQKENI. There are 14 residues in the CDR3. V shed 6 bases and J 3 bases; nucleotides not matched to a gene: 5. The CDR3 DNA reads TGTGCCAGCTCTCCCCGGGACAGGGGCTACGAGCAGTACTTC. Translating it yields CASSPRDRGYEQYF.

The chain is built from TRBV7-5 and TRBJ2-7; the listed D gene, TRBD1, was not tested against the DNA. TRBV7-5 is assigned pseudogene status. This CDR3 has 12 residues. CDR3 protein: CVRNRVNYEQYF. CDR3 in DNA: TGTGTCAGAAACAGGGTTAACTACGAGCAGTACTTC.